This paragraph covers one T cell receptor (beta chain) sequence. The antigen remains unidentified. As for time point: week 23, last vaccination. What each vaccine dose contained was 300 ug of mutant IDH1 20-mer peptide, accompanied by topical imiquimod. This record comes from a study of a mutant IDH1 vaccine in newly diagnosed glioma. Study overall: Patients previously underwent radiotherapy, temozolomide, or both, and most underwent both. Regarding the study as a whole: Among all patients, vaccine-induced immune responses occurred in roughly 93%.

TCRdb's copy holds only in-frame clones and misses some; the assay was immunoSEQ multiplex PCR. Here the sample spans 35,000 to 45,000 clones, around 78% being singletons. The CDR3 loop spans 14 amino acids. V dropped 4 bases and J dropped 7; count of bases not matched to a gene: 5. CDR1 and CDR2 (germline): SGHNT, YYREEE (reference sequence). Sequencing was performed on PBMCs, taken from a glioma patient whose treatment included an IDH1 peptide vaccine. The origin of this receptor is a woman aged 35 to 49 with glioma. Some clones in this sample may be carry-over from other donors' samples. V usage is TRBV5-4 and J usage is TRBJ1-4; 9 bases agree with TRBD1. This CDR3 is CASSQGQGTEKLFF. The CDR3 coding sequence is TGTGCCAGCAGCCAAGGACAGGGGACTGAAAAACTGTTTTTT.